The 26 T cell receptor beta chains given below trace back to one sample, sequenced in a study of response to subunit inactivated influenza vaccine. TCRdb recomputed calls from the RT-PCR reads with MiXCR, one row per CDR3 protein. The sample lists hundreds of thousands of distinct CDR3 sequences, around 11% occurring once. This sample comprised PBMCs from blood, obtained on the day of vaccination. These receptors came from a man aged 50 or older who received an inactivated influenza vaccine.

In regard to this clonotype: With a much larger clone just one base away, this may be a read error. The chain has TRBV20-1 and TRBJ2-2; tentative D call: TRBD2 (6 bases). The CDR3 has 15 residues. Germline V gene sequence: CDR1 DFQATT, CDR2 SNEGSKA (reference sequence). Here the CDR3 reads CGARAGGPHTGELFF. The CDR3 coding sequence is TGCGGTGCTAGAGCAGGAGGGCCCCACACCGGGGAGCTGTTTTTT.

This clonotype has just a few counts. This rearrangement joins TRBV12-3 or TRBV12-4 to TRBJ2-7; D is ambiguous. V dropped 6 bases and J dropped 2 bases, with 17 bases sitting between them. This CDR3 spans 15 amino acids. The CDR3 DNA reads as TGTGCCAGCAGGGCCCTTCCTGGCAGTACCTACGAGCAGTACTTC. Its protein is CASRALPGSTYEQYF.

Points on this clonotype: Being one base from a much bigger clone, this may be a read error. The rearrangement uses TRBV9 and TRBJ1-3; D gene unclear. CDR3 length: 15 residues. Germline assignment: CDR1 SGDLS and CDR2 YYNGEE. The CDR3: CASSVEGATGNNIYF. The CDR3 nucleotides are TGTGCCAGCAGCGTAGAGGGAGCGACTGGAAACAACATATATTTT.

This clonotype showed up many times. The chain joins TRBV20-1 to TRBJ2-4; TRBD1 might be the D (6 bases). This CDR3 comprises 15 residues. V gave up 5 bases and J gave up 0 bases, with 14 bases separating them. The V gene's germline CDR1 is DFQATT and CDR2 SNEGSKA (reference sequence). The CDR3 coding sequence is TGCAGTGCTGAAGACCAGGGGTTAGCCAAAAACATTCAGTACTTC. This gives the protein CSAEDQGLAKNIQYF.

The chain is built from TRBV15 and TRBJ2-2, with TRBD1 as a possible D gene (5 bases). The CDR3 sequence is 13 residues long. Germline CDR1 and CDR2: LNHNV and YYDKDF (reference sequence). Deletions cut 3 bases from V and 6 bases from J, with 8 bases between. The CDR3 reads CATSSQGPGELFF. The CDR3 bases are TGTGCCACCAGCAGCCAGGGTCCCGGGGAGCTGTTTTTT.

The gene calls are TRBV5-1 and TRBJ2-1, with 9 bases lining up with TRBD1. Germline V lookup: CDR1 SGHRS, CDR2 YFSETQ. This CDR3 comprises 13 residues. V was pared by 3 bases and J by 8 bases, with 3 bases of the junction left unmatched. The CDR3 reads CASSYRQGDEQFF. The CDR3 nucleotides are TGCGCCAGCAGCTATCGACAGGGGGATGAGCAGTTCTTC. Combining the CDR3 with reference TRBV5-1 and TRBJ2-1 gives the whole variable domain KAGVTQTPRYLIKTRGQQVTLSCSPISGHRSVSWYQQTPGQGLQFLFEYFSETQRNKGNFPGRFSGRQFSNSRSEMNVSTLELGDSALYLCASSYRQGDEQFFGPGTRLTVL.

This clonotype was seen at least ten times. V gene TRBV4-2 combines with J gene TRBJ1-1; 10 nucleotides agree with TRBD1. Trimming at V came to 3 bases and at J to 5 bases, leaving 3 bases not matched to a gene. Per the germline V gene, CDR1 is LGHNA and CDR2 is YNFKEQ. The CDR3 covers 14 residues. This chain's CDR3 is CASSQEDRGTEAFF. DNA for the CDR3: TGTGCCAGCAGCCAGGAGGACAGGGGGACTGAAGCTTTCTTT.

The V and J genes are TRBV28 and TRBJ1-5; D uncertain. Germline values: CDR1 MDHEN, CDR2 SYDVKM. The germline V and J ends were trimmed by 3 bases and 4 bases, with 13 bases remaining between them. CDR3 length: 15 residues. CDR3 sequence: CASSFSPEDNQPQHF. For the CDR3, the DNA is TGTGCCAGCAGTTTTTCCCCCGAGGATAATCAGCCCCAGCATTTT.

As to this clonotype: The junction does not match germline at one end; this may be a read error. The chain has TRBV4-2 and TRBJ2-4, with D perhaps TRBD1 (6 bases). The V gene's germline CDR1 is LGHNA and CDR2 YNFKEQ. The CDR3 contains 12 residues. The CDR3 spells CASSPLTGKRHF. CDR3 coding DNA: TGTGCCAGCAGCCCACTTACAGGGAAAAGGCACTTC.

The table lists this clonotype with a few counts. The chain combines TRBV10-3 with TRBJ2-5, with 8 bases identical to TRBD2. The germline CDR1 and CDR2 sequences are ENHRY and SYGVKD. The CDR3 consists of 14 residues. V gave up 6 bases and J gave up 3 bases; unmatched junction bases: 6. CDR3 sequence: CAIRPSGPKETQYF. CDR3 nucleotide sequence: TGTGCCATCAGGCCTAGCGGGCCGAAAGAGACCCAGTACTTC.

The chain employs TRBV28 and TRBJ2-3; TRBD1 agrees at 8 bases. The CDR3 extends over 16 amino acids. The ends lost 3 bases at V and 2 bases at J; junction bases unmatched: 7. Germline V lookup: CDR1 MDHEN, CDR2 SYDVKM. DNA of the CDR3: TGTGCCAGCAGTTTTATTACAGGGGGTTTCACAGATACGCAGTATTTT. Translated, it gives CASSFITGGFTDTQYF.

This clonotype was picked up a small number of times. The chain joins TRBV10-3 to TRBJ2-5; D may match TRBD1 or TRBD2 (6 bases each). CDR3 length equals 15 residues. Germline CDR1 ENHRY, CDR2 SYGVKD. Trimming took off 3 bases at V and 5 bases at J, with 16 bases between the two ends. CDR3 nucleotides: TGTGCCATCAGTGACGACAAGGGGGGCATGGAGACCCAGTACTTC. Protein sequence: CAISDDKGGMETQYF.

Ten or more counts support this clonotype. The chain employs TRBV4-3 and TRBJ2-4; no reliable D call. The germline CDR1 and CDR2 sequences are LGHNA and YSLEER. Trimming left V 0 bases short and J 0 bases short, with 6 bases between. The CDR3 is 15 residues long. In DNA, the CDR3 is TGCGCCAGCAGCCAAGATGCAATAGCCAAAAACATTCAGTACTTC. As protein: CASSQDAIAKNIQYF.

This clonotype was observed a few times. The V call is TRBV2, the J call TRBJ1-3, with 7 bases fitting TRBD1. With 3 bases clipped from V and 0 bases from J, the junction kept 2 bases outside the gene matches. Germline loops: CDR1 SNHLY, CDR2 FYNNEI. The CDR3 has 15 amino acids. This chain's CDR3 is CASSERDSSGNTIYF. DNA for the CDR3: TGTGCCAGCAGTGAGCGGGACAGCTCTGGAAACACCATATATTTT.

V is TRBV6-5 and J is TRBJ1-3; D is ambiguous. CDR1 and CDR2 from the germline V gene are MNHEY and SVGAGI. There are 17 residues in the CDR3. Trimming took off 2 bases at V and 0 bases at J, with 14 bases between the two ends. The CDR3 is CASSYGGQWSSGNTIYF. The CDR3 DNA sequence: TGTGCCAGCAGTTACGGCGGGCAGTGGAGCTCTGGAAACACCATATATTTT.

Only one count was recorded for this clonotype. This chain uses TRBV20-1 with TRBJ2-3, with D perhaps TRBD2 (6 bases). Germline V gene data show CDR1 as DFQATT and CDR2 as SNEGSKA (reference sequence). The V gene lost 6 bases and the J gene lost 2 bases, with 18 bases spanning the gap. The CDR3 runs to 15 residues. CDR3 residues: CSASGMAGITDTQYF. DNA of the CDR3: TGCAGTGCCTCGGGTATGGCGGGAATCACAGATACGCAGTATTTT.

This clonotype was detected a few times. The chain combines TRBV7-9 with TRBJ2-1; D is perhaps TRBD1 (5 bases). This CDR3 comprises 14 residues. With 4 bases removed from V and 3 bases from J, the gap between germline ends came to 10 bases. Germline-derived CDR1 and CDR2 are SEHNR and FQNEAQ (reference sequence). CDR3 sequence reads: CASSYLTVYNEQFF. The CDR3 nucleotides are TGTGCCAGCAGCTACCTGACAGTCTACAATGAGCAGTTCTTC.

The CDR3 region has the DNA TGCGCCAGCAGCCAAGATCTGGACAGGGGGAACACCGGGGAGCTGTTTTTT. Encoded protein: CASSQDLDRGNTGELFF. This chain uses TRBV4-1 with TRBJ2-2; 9 bases fit TRBD1. J gave up 1 base and V 0 bases, and 3 bases lay outside the gene matches. Germline V gene sequence: CDR1 MGHRA, CDR2 YSYEKL. This CDR3 has 17 residues.

The J gene is TRBJ2-3, the V gene TRBV5-1; 13 bases are shared with TRBD2. The CDR3 covers 16 residues. Germline CDR1 is SGHRS and CDR2 is YFSETQ. V lost 7 bases to trimming and J lost 7 bases; unmatched junction nucleotides: 12. CDR3 sequence: CASGPGTSGTSNTQYF. The CDR3, as DNA: TGCGCCAGCGGCCCCGGGACTAGCGGGACGTCAAATACGCAGTATTTT.

Comment on this clonotype: The junction does not match germline at one end; this may be a read error. The chain carries TRBV28 and TRBJ2-7; 7 bases align to TRBD1. Germline V gives CDR1 MDHEN, CDR2 SYDVKM. This CDR3 is 13 amino acids long. The CDR3 DNA reads as TGTGCCAGCAGTTTACCCCCCGGACAGGCCCAGGGCTTC. It encodes CASSLPPGQAQGF.

J is TRBJ2-1 and V is TRBV9, with 9 bases identical to TRBD2. The CDR3 extends over 15 amino acids. CDR1 and CDR2 from the germline V gene are SGDLS and YYNGEE. The V gene end was trimmed by 0 bases and the J gene end by 7 bases; junction bases not matched to a gene: 5. CDR3 residues: CASSVASGGMNEQFF. CDR3 DNA: TGTGCCAGCAGCGTAGCCAGCGGGGGGATGAATGAGCAGTTCTTC.

Many counts were recorded for this clonotype. V gene TRBV20-1 combines with J gene TRBJ1-2, with 8 bases lining up with TRBD1. Germline loops: CDR1 DFQATT, CDR2 SNEGSKA (reference sequence). There are 17 residues in the CDR3. V gave up 3 bases and J gave up 1 base; unmatched junction bases: 13. The CDR3 here is CSASPRDRRTNNYGYTF. DNA for the CDR3: TGCAGTGCTAGTCCAAGGGACAGGAGAACCAATAACTATGGCTACACCTTC.

This clonotype was counted between two and nine times. The chain recombines TRBV4-3 with TRBJ2-2; D not certain. This CDR3 region has 15 residues. The V gene's germline CDR1 is LGHNA and CDR2 YSLEER. Trimming cost V 3 bases and J 5 bases, with 13 bases left between them. CDR3 sequence: CASSQRFVPTGELFF. CDR3 DNA sequence: TGCGCCAGCAGCCAGCGGTTCGTACCGACCGGGGAGCTGTTTTTT.

This clonotype has just a few counts. The CDR3 DNA reads as TGCAGTGCTACGATCCGGACTAGCGGGGATCGGTTCTTC. It encodes CSATIRTSGDRFF. This chain connects TRBV20-1 to TRBJ2-1; 12 bases fit TRBD2. This CDR3 has 13 residues. Germline V gene data show CDR1 as DFQATT and CDR2 as SNEGSKA (reference sequence). The junction had 10 bases not matched to a gene; V was cut back by 4 bases and J by 15 bases.

In its sample, this clonotype was seen a few times. The rearrangement uses TRBV7-9 and TRBJ2-1; the match to TRBD2 covers 7 bases. This CDR3 spans 17 amino acids. With 5 bases clipped from V and 0 bases from J, the junction kept 10 bases outside the gene matches. The germline CDR1 and CDR2 sequences are SEHNR and FQNEAQ (reference sequence). The CDR3: CASSPPTGRGSYNEQFF. CDR3 nucleotide sequence: TGTGCCAGCAGCCCCCCGACGGGGAGGGGCTCCTACAATGAGCAGTTCTTC.

In this sample, this clonotype turned up a few times. The gene calls are TRBV5-6 and TRBJ2-2; D might be TRBD1 (5 bases). The CDR3 contains 13 residues. CDR1 and CDR2 from the germline V gene are SGHDT and YYEEEE. Trimming cost V 5 bases and J 3 bases, with 8 bases left between them. The CDR3 nucleotides read TGTGCCAGCAGTAAGGGGCACACCGGGGAGCTGTTTTTT. It specifies CASSKGHTGELFF.